This T cell receptor beta chain was documented in a study of radiotherapy plus CTLA-4 blockade in lung cancer. Whole-study context: Among enrolled patients, less than 20% responded and roughly 28% achieved disease control.

Study-wide points: Blood TCR clones of tumor origin expanded after radiotherapy plus ipilimumab.

Alongside CTLA-4 blockade with ipilimumab, patients with chemo-refractory metastatic non-small-cell lung cancer received focal radiation. This table comes from immunoSEQ multiplex PCR, and its TCRdb copy is limited to in-frame clones, with some not included. There are around 99,000 clones in the sample; about 91% occur only once, and more than 4.5% lies in the top ten. In the case of this clone: What it binds is not known.

Germline-derived CDR1 and CDR2 are SGHTS and YDEGEE. Trimming took 0 bases from V and 2 from J; bases not matched to a gene: 7. The CDR3 loop spans 17 amino acids. The chain combines TRBV5-8 with TRBJ2-5; TRBD2 matches at 10 bases. Here the sequenced sample was peripheral blood, taken from a patient treated with radiotherapy plus ipilimumab. This clonotype was obtained from a human donor with non-small cell lung cancer that progressed on radiotherapy plus ipilimumab. CDR3 sequence: CASSLGPSGSLQETQYF. The CDR3 nucleotides read TGTGCCAGCAGCTTGGGGCCTAGCGGGAGTTTACAAGAGACCCAGTACTTC.